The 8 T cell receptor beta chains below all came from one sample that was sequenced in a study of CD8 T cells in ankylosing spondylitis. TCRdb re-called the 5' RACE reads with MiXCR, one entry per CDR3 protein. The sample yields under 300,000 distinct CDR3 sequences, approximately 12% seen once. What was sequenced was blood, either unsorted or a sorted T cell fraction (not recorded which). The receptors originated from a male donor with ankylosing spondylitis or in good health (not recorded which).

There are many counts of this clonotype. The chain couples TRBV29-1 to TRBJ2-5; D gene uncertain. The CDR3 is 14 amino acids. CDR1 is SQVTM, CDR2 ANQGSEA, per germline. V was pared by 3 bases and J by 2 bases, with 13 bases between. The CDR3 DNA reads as TGCAGCGTTGATAGCTCGCACTTACAAGAGACCCAGTACTTC. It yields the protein CSVDSSHLQETQYF.

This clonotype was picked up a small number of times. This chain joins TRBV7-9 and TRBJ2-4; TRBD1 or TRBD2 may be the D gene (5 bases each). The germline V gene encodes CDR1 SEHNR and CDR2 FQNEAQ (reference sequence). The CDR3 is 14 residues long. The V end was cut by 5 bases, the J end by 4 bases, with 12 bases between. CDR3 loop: CASSPGRGKNIQYF. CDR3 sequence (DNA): TGTGCCAGCAGCCCGGGGCGAGGGAAAAACATTCAGTACTTC.

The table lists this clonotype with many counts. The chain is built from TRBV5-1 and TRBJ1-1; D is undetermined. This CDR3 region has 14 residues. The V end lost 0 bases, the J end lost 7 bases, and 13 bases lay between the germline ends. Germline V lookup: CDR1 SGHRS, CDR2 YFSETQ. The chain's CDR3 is CASSLVGGRDEAFF. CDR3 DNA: TGCGCCAGCAGCTTGGTTGGAGGGCGAGATGAAGCTTTCTTT. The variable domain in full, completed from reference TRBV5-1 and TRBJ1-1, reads KAGVTQTPRYLIKTRGQQVTLSCSPISGHRSVSWYQQTPGQGLQFLFEYFSETQRNKGNFPGRFSGRQFSNSRSEMNVSTLELGDSALYLCASSLVGGRDEAFFGQGTRLTVV.

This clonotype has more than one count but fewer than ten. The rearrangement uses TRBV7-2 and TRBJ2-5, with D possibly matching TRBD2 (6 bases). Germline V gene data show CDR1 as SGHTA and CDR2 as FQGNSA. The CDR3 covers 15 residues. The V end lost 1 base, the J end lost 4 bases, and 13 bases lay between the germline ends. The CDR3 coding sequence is TGTGCCAGCAGCTTAGTTCCGGGAGTGGTAGAGACCCAGTACTTC. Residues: CASSLVPGVVETQYF. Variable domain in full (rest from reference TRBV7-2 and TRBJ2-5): GAGVSQSPSNKVTEKGKDVELRCDPISGHTALYWYRQSLGQGLEFLIYFQGNSAPDKSGLPSDRFSAERTGGSVSTLTIQRTQQEDSAVYLCASSLVPGVVETQYFGPGTRLLVL.

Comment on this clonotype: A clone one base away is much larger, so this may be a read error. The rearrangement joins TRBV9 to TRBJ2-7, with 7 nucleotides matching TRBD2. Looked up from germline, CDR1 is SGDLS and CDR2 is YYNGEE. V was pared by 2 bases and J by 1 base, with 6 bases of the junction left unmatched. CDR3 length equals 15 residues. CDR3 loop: CASSVRGSDSYEQYF. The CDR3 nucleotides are TGTGCCAGCAGCGTGCGGGGGTCGGATTCCTACGAGCAGTACTTC. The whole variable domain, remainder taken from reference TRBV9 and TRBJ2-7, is DSGVTQTPKHLITATGQRVTLRCSPRSGDLSVYWYQQSLDQGLQFLIQYYNGEERAKGNILERFSAQQFPDLHSELNLSSLELGDSALYFCASSVRGSDSYEQYFGPGTRLTVT.

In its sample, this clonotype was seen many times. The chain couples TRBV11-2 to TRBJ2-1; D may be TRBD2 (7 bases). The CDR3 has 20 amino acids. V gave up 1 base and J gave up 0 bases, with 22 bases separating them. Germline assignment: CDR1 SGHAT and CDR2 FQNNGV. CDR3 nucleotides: TGTGCCAGCAGCTTAGTTGGGCCCTCCGGGGGGCGAAGCTCCTACAATGAGCAGTTCTTC. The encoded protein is CASSLVGPSGGRSSYNEQFF. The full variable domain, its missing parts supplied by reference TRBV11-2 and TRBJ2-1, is EAGVAQSPRYKIIEKRQSVAFWCNPISGHATLYWYQQILGQGPKLLIQFQNNGVVDDSQLPKDRFSAERLKGVDSTLKIQPAKLEDSAVYLCASSLVGPSGGRSSYNEQFFGPGTRLTVL.

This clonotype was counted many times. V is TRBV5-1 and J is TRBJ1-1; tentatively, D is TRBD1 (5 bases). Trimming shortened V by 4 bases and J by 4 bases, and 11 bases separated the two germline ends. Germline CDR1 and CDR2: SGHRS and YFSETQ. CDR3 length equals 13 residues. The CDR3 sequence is CASSPGTGTEAFF. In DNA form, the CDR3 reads TGCGCCAGCAGCCCTGGGACGGGCACTGAAGCTTTCTTT.

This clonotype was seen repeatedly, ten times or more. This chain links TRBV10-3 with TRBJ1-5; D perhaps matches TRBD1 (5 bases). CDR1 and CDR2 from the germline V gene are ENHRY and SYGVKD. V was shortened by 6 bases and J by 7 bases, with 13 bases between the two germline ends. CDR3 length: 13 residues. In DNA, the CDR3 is TGTGCCATCAGACAGGCGGAGGCCCAGCCCCAGCATTTT. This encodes CAIRQAEAQPQHF.